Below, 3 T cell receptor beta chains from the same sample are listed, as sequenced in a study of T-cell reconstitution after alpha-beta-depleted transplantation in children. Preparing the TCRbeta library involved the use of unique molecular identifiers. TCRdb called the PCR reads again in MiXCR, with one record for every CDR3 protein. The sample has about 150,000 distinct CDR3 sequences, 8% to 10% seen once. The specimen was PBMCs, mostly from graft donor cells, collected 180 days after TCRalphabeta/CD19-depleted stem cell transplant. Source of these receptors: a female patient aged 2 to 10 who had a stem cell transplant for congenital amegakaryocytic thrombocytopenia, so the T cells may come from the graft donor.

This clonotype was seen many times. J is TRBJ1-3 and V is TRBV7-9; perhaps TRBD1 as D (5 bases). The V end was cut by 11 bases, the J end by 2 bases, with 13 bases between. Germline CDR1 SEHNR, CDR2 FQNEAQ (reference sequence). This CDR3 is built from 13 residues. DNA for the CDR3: TGTGCCTCTCAGGGACTCGCTGGAAACACCATATATTTT. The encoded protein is CASQGLAGNTIYF.

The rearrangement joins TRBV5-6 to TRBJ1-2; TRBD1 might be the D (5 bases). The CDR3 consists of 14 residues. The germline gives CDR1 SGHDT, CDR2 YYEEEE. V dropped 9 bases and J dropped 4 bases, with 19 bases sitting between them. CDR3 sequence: CAMGPGRSPYGYTF. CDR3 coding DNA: TGTGCCATGGGCCCGGGGCGGTCCCCCTATGGCTACACCTTC.

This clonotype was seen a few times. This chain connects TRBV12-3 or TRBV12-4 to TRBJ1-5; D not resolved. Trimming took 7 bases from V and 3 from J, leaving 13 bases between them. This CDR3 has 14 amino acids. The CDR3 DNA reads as TGTGCCAGCACAATGGCGGGGTACAATCAGCCCCAGCATTTT. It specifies CASTMAGYNQPQHF.